Shown below are 7 T cell receptor beta chains from a single sample sequenced in a study of cytomegalovirus exposure and HLA in healthy donors (dated 2017 in TCRdb). The library relied on the immunoSEQ multiplex PCR assay. The multiplex PCR relied on a mix of 60 forward primers for TCR Vbeta segments and 13 reverse primers for TCR Jbeta segments. TCRdb mirrors the immuneACCESS table, restricted to in-frame sequences. Some clones are absent from its copies; in checked studies, under half trace to an unresolved V gene, and the reason for the others is unknown. The sample table contains about 130,000 clones; only one count was recorded for around three quarters of them. Around 5% of the sample lies in the top ten. The sequencing input was PBMCs. Every receptor here comes from a young man in good health.

This clone has a handful of counts. This rearrangement joins TRBV19 to TRBJ2-1, with D tentatively TRBD2 (6 bases). With 7 bases removed from V and 0 bases from J, the gap between germline ends came to 19 bases. The germline V gene encodes CDR1 LNHDA and CDR2 SQIVND (reference sequence). CDR3 length: 17 amino acids. CDR3 amino acids: CASTQYGGSSSYNEQFF. Written as DNA, the CDR3 is TGTGCCAGTACCCAATATGGAGGGTCCAGCTCCTACAATGAGCAGTTCTTC.

The V and J genes are TRBV29-1 and TRBJ1-1; no firm D call. Germline CDR1 reads SQVTM; CDR2 reads ANQGSEA. The CDR3 has 10 amino acids. V lost 4 bases to trimming and J lost 5 bases, with 5 bases between them. CDR3 coding DNA: TGCAGCGTTGTCGGGACTGAAGCTTTCTTT. Translating gives CSVVGTEAFF.

This sequence joins TRBV6-1 and TRBJ1-4; a weak D match, TRBD1 (5 bases). Germline CDR1 is MNHNS and CDR2 is SASEGT. The CDR3 covers 16 residues. V shed 3 bases and J shed 5 bases, with 16 bases lying between them. The chain's CDR3 is CASSDTLDKSNEKLFF. The CDR3 DNA sequence: TGTGCCAGCAGTGACACCCTGGACAAGTCCAATGAAAAACTGTTTTTT.

CDR3 DNA sequence: TGCGCCAGCAGTTCGGCCAGGGACTATGGCTACACCTTC. The encoded protein is CASSSARDYGYTF. The V gene is TRBV5-1, the J gene TRBJ1-2, with D possibly TRBD1 on 5 matching bases. Germline loops: CDR1 SGHRS, CDR2 YFSETQ. Trimming removed 5 bases from V and 3 bases from J, with 11 bases in between. The CDR3 runs to 13 residues.

The chain carries TRBV27 and TRBJ2-3; the match to TRBD2 covers 8 bases. Trimming removed 6 bases from V and 0 bases from J; junction bases left unmatched: 2. This CDR3 is 14 amino acids long. The germline V gene encodes CDR1 MNHEY and CDR2 SMNVEV (reference sequence). The CDR3 DNA is TGTGCCAGCAGGCGGGGGGCTAGCACAGATACGCAGTATTTT. This gives the protein CASRRGASTDTQYF.

V is TRBV6-6 and J is TRBJ2-7, with D possibly being TRBD1 (6 bases). CDR1 and CDR2 from the germline V gene are MNHNY and SVGAGI (reference sequence). V dropped 0 bases and J dropped 11 bases, with 14 bases sitting between them. The CDR3 has 13 amino acids. CDR3 in DNA: TGTGCCAGCAGTTACTCCGGGCGGGCAGGGGAGTACTTC. Encoded protein: CASSYSGRAGEYF.

This clone came up a few times. V usage is TRBV6-5 and J usage is TRBJ1-4, with D perhaps matching TRBD1 (5 bases). CDR3 size: 15 residues. The germline V gene encodes CDR1 MNHEY and CDR2 SVGAGI. V was clipped by 0 bases and J by 8 bases, with 13 bases between them. The CDR3 DNA reads as TGTGCCAGCAGTTACTCGGAGGGGTGGGGGGAAAAACTGTTTTTT. This encodes CASSYSEGWGEKLFF.